This TCR beta chain was profiled in a study of a mutant IDH1 vaccine in newly diagnosed glioma. Study background: Vaccines were begun 4-6 weeks after radiotherapy alone, or with temozolomide cycles. Therapy received beforehand was radiotherapy, temozolomide, or both, with most patients given both.

The protocol was immunoSEQ multiplex PCR, while the TCRdb copy is restricted to in-frame clones and leaves out a portion. In the table there are around 11,000 clones, roughly four fifths of which are singletons. Turning to this clone: As yet, its antigen is unknown.

Trimming stripped 0 bases from V and 0 bases from J, with 4 bases between. Germline CDR1 and CDR2: MNHEY and SVGAGI. This CDR3 spans 14 amino acids. The sample's time point: week 47, end of study. Vaccinated patients received 300 ug of mutant IDH1 20-mer peptide per dose, with topical imiquimod. In weeks 1, 3, 5, 7, 11, 15, 19 and 23, patients were immunized, eight times in all. The sequenced sample was PBMCs, obtained from a glioma patient whose treatment included an IDH1 peptide vaccine. V gene TRBV6-5 combines with J gene TRBJ2-3; no reliable D call. The sequence derives from a man aged 25-45 years with glioma. The CDR3 DNA is TGTGCCAGCAGTTACTCGGACAGCACAGATACGCAGTATTTT. Residues: CASSYSDSTDTQYF.